A single sample is the source of the 32 T cell receptor beta chains below, sequenced in a study of vaccination and CD4 T cells after COVID-19. An Oncomine TCR Beta short-read assay was used to sequence the DNA from cultured CD4+ T cells. MiXCR was run by TCRdb on the PCR reads, yielding one entry per CDR3 protein. The table has roughly 20,000 distinct CDR3 sequences, about 62% seen once. Their cognate antigens are unknown. As for treatment: approximately 9-day PBMC culture with coronavirus spike peptide pools or control peptides (ViraFEST assay). The sample here was CD4+ T cells from blood, cultured in vitro, taken before SARS-CoV-2 vaccination. Receptors were obtained from a human donor who received a COVID-19 vaccine.

There are a few counts of this clonotype. The V call is TRBV19, the J call TRBJ2-7; D might be TRBD1 (5 bases). The CDR3 has 13 amino acids. The germline V and J ends were trimmed by 1 base and 7 bases, with 11 bases remaining between them. Germline V CDR1 and CDR2: LNHDA, SQIVND (reference sequence). CDR3 loop: CASSIAGLREQYF. The CDR3 DNA reads TGTGCCAGTAGTATAGCAGGGTTGAGGGAGCAGTACTTC.

This clonotype has more than one count but fewer than ten. The chain is built from TRBV20-1 and TRBJ2-7; TRBD1 is a possible D gene (6 bases). This CDR3 comprises 11 residues. Trimming took off 6 bases at V and 3 bases at J, with 9 bases between the two ends. Per germline, CDR1 DFQATT and CDR2 SNEGSKA (reference sequence). In DNA, the CDR3 is TGCAGTGCCCGGGACAACTACGAGCAGTACTTC. Amino acid sequence: CSARDNYEQYF.

In its sample, this clonotype was seen a few times. The chain employs TRBV19 and TRBJ1-5; TRBD1 aligns across 7 bases. With 6 bases clipped from V and 7 bases from J, the junction kept 12 bases outside the gene matches. The V gene's germline CDR1 is LNHDA and CDR2 SQIVND (reference sequence). The CDR3 consists of 15 residues. The CDR3 sequence: CASRPDRESGQPQHF. The CDR3 DNA reads TGTGCCAGTAGACCCGACAGGGAAAGTGGACAGCCCCAGCATTTT.

The rearrangement uses TRBV5-4 and TRBJ2-5; unclear D gene. Trimming took 4 bases from V and 1 from J, leaving 14 bases between them. This CDR3 is 15 amino acids long. Germline V gives CDR1 SGHNT, CDR2 YYREEE (reference sequence). As DNA, the CDR3 is TGTGCCAGCAGCCCCCGCCTTCGAGCCCAAGAGACCCAGTACTTC. Protein sequence: CASSPRLRAQETQYF.

This clonotype has just a few counts. The chain carries TRBV24-1 and TRBJ2-2; 10 nucleotides agree with TRBD1. Germline V gene lookup returns CDR1 KGHDR and CDR2 SFDVKD. Losses at the gene ends were 4 bases for V and 1 base for J; bases not matched to a gene: 2. This CDR3 spans 16 amino acids. CDR3 nucleotide sequence: TGTGCCACCAGTGAGAGGGACAGGGGGAACACCGGGGAGCTGTTTTTT. Protein sequence: CATSERDRGNTGELFF.

The CDR3 coding sequence is TGTGCCAGTAGTATCCGACAGGGCAACACCATATATTTT. Translation: CASSIRQGNTIYF. V gene TRBV19 combines with J gene TRBJ1-3; 7 positions agree with TRBD1. The CDR3 consists of 13 residues. CDR1 is LNHDA, CDR2 SQIVND, per germline (reference sequence). The V gene end was trimmed by 3 bases and the J gene end by 7 bases; junction bases not matched to a gene: 3.

This chain connects TRBV20-1 to TRBJ2-5; D possibly uses TRBD1 or TRBD2 (5 bases each). The CDR3 extends over 13 amino acids. With 1 base removed from V and 6 bases from J, the gap between germline ends came to 12 bases. The germline V gene has CDR1 DFQATT and CDR2 SNEGSKA (reference sequence). The CDR3 protein is CSARVEGPKTQYF. The CDR3 DNA is TGCAGTGCTAGAGTAGAGGGGCCCAAGACCCAGTACTTC.

The rearrangement links TRBV24-1 to TRBJ1-2; TRBD1 agrees at 7 bases. Trimming at V came to 5 bases and at J to 4 bases, leaving 6 bases not matched to a gene. Germline CDR1 and CDR2: KGHDR and SFDVKD. The CDR3 totals 14 residues. The CDR3 loop is CATSAGTATYGYTF. The CDR3 DNA reads TGTGCCACCAGTGCCGGGACAGCTACCTATGGCTACACCTTC.

The gene calls are TRBV7-2 and TRBJ2-7; 11 positions agree with TRBD2. The CDR3 runs 17 residues. With V trimmed by 5 bases and J by 3 bases, 12 bases remained unmatched. The germline V gene encodes CDR1 SGHTA and CDR2 FQGNSA. The CDR3 DNA sequence: TGTGCCAGCAGCCCTTATTCGGGACTAGCGGTGTTCTACGAGCAGTACTTC. It is translated as CASSPYSGLAVFYEQYF.

The rearrangement links TRBV2 to TRBJ2-5; 9 bases are a match to TRBD1. Germline-derived CDR1 and CDR2 are SNHLY and FYNNEI. The V and J ends lost 5 bases and 0 bases, in that order; junction bases with no gene match: 4. This CDR3 has 15 amino acids. The CDR3 protein is CASSPTGGYQETQYF. CDR3 sequence (DNA): TGTGCCAGCAGTCCCACAGGGGGCTACCAAGAGACCCAGTACTTC.

The rearrangement links TRBV10-3 to TRBJ1-5; TRBD1 might be the D (5 bases). CDR3 size: 14 residues. Trimming stripped 4 bases from V and 1 base from J, with 8 bases between. CDR1 is ENHRY and CDR2 is SYGVKD in the germline V gene. The CDR3 is CAISAWGSNQPQHF. The DNA of the CDR3 is TGTGCCATCAGTGCATGGGGGAGCAATCAGCCCCAGCATTTT.

This rearrangement joins TRBV11-2 to TRBJ1-1, with a weak D call TRBD1 (6 bases). Germline CDR1 reads SGHAT; CDR2 reads FQNNGV. This CDR3 is 14 amino acids long. Deletions cut 5 bases from V and 8 bases from J, with 18 bases between. The CDR3 protein is CASSLGGGGVEAFF. CDR3 nucleotide sequence: TGTGCCAGCAGCCTAGGGGGGGGTGGGGTCGAAGCTTTCTTT.

The chain recombines TRBV6-2 or TRBV6-3 with TRBJ1-2, with 8 bases fitting TRBD1. CDR1 and CDR2 (germline): MNHEY, SVGEGT. The CDR3 sequence is 17 residues long. Trimming removed 4 bases from V and 7 bases from J; junction bases left unmatched: 17. CDR3 sequence (DNA): TGTGCCAGCAGTTTACTAGCACAGGGGGAGAACTTTTCTGGCTACACCTTC. Its translation: CASSLLAQGENFSGYTF.

V is TRBV7-8 and J is TRBJ1-5, with D perhaps matching TRBD1 (5 bases). The CDR3 sequence is 13 residues long. The V gene lost 5 bases and the J gene lost 7 bases, with 12 bases spanning the gap. Per germline, CDR1 SGHVS and CDR2 FQNEAQ. For the CDR3, the DNA is TGTGCCAGCAGCACACACCCAGGGCAGCCCCAGCATTTT. This sequence encodes CASSTHPGQPQHF.

This clonotype has a handful of counts. The genes are TRBV15 and TRBJ2-1; 14 positions agree with TRBD2. The junction had 9 bases not matched to a gene; V was cut back by 5 bases and J by 0 bases. This CDR3 is 19 amino acids long. Germline V lookup: CDR1 LNHNV, CDR2 YYDKDF (reference sequence). The CDR3, as DNA: TGTGCCACCAGCTGGACTAGCGGGGGGCTTGCATTCTCCTACAATGAGCAGTTCTTC. Translated, it gives CATSWTSGGLAFSYNEQFF.

V is TRBV19 and J is TRBJ2-2; possible D gene TRBD2, 6 bases. V was shortened by 4 bases and J by 3 bases, with 15 bases between the two germline ends. The length of the CDR3 is 16 residues. Germline V CDR1 and CDR2: LNHDA, SQIVND (reference sequence). Here the CDR3 reads CASSTARGGDTGELFF. CDR3 nucleotide sequence: TGTGCCAGTAGTACCGCCCGGGGCGGGGACACCGGGGAGCTGTTTTTT.

The rearrangement links TRBV6-2 or TRBV6-3 to TRBJ2-1; 8 bases match TRBD2. The V and J ends lost 6 bases and 4 bases, in that order; junction bases with no gene match: 8. The V gene's germline CDR1 is MNHEY and CDR2 SVGEGT. CDR3 length: 15 amino acids. CDR3 region: CASRVIAGRYNEQFF. The CDR3 DNA follows: TGTGCCAGCAGAGTCATAGCGGGGAGGTACAATGAGCAGTTCTTC.

This rearrangement joins TRBV5-4 to TRBJ1-4; 9 positions match TRBD1. Looked up from germline, CDR1 is SGHNT and CDR2 is YYREEE (reference sequence). This CDR3 contains 14 residues. J lost 5 bases, V lost 4 bases, and 3 bases had no gene match. CDR3 amino acids: CASSPDRGNEKLFF. CDR3 bases: TGTGCCAGCAGCCCGGACAGGGGCAATGAAAAACTGTTTTTT.

This clonotype was seen only a few times. The rearrangement uses TRBV19 and TRBJ1-5; no clear D. Germline CDR1 LNHDA, CDR2 SQIVND (reference sequence). The CDR3 has 14 residues. V dropped 7 bases and J dropped 0 bases, with 10 bases sitting between them. The CDR3 region has the DNA TGTGCCAGTACAAAGGTGGATAGCAATCAGCCCCAGCATTTT. It specifies CASTKVDSNQPQHF.

The chain links TRBV5-1 to TRBJ2-7; D is possibly TRBD1 (6 bases). CDR1 and CDR2 from the germline V gene are SGHRS and YFSETQ. V was clipped by 3 bases and J by 3 bases, with 19 bases between them. The CDR3 has 16 residues. The CDR3 is CASSSASRGRVYEQYF. The DNA for the CDR3 is TGCGCCAGCAGCTCCGCATCCAGGGGCCGCGTCTACGAGCAGTACTTC.

J is TRBJ1-1 and V is TRBV30; possibly TRBD1 for D (6 bases). The CDR3 is 14 amino acids. V gave up 3 bases and J gave up 5 bases, with 16 bases separating them. Per the germline V gene, CDR1 is GTSNPN and CDR2 is SVGIG (reference sequence). The DNA of the CDR3 is TGTGCCTGGAGGCGGTGGGGGGCCGAAACTGAAGCTTTCTTT. It yields the protein CAWRRWGAETEAFF.

A few counts support this clonotype. CDR3 protein: CASSIGASGQRNTIYF. The CDR3, as DNA: TGTGCCAGTAGTATAGGGGCCTCGGGACAGCGAAACACCATATATTTT. This chain joins TRBV19 and TRBJ1-3; 7 positions agree with TRBD1. The germline V gene has CDR1 LNHDA and CDR2 SQIVND (reference sequence). CDR3 length: 16 amino acids. Losses at the gene ends were 1 base for V and 5 bases for J; bases not matched to a gene: 8.

A few counts support this clonotype. This chain connects TRBV6-1 to TRBJ2-2; weak D call: TRBD2 (6 bases). The germline V and J ends were trimmed by 6 bases and 8 bases, with 13 bases remaining between them. This CDR3 spans 13 amino acids. Germline lookup yields CDR1 MNHNS and CDR2 SASEGT. DNA of the CDR3: TGTGCCAGCAGGGTGACTAGTACGGGGGAGCTGTTTTTT. Translating it yields CASRVTSTGELFF.

This clonotype was observed a handful of times. The chain combines TRBV6-1 with TRBJ2-7; 8 bases align to TRBD1. CDR3 length: 15 amino acids. V was clipped by 4 bases and J by 3 bases; unmatched bases: 8. The germline CDR1 and CDR2 sequences are MNHNS and SASEGT. The CDR3 nucleotides are TGTGCCAGCAGTGCGAGATCAGGGGGCCTCTACGAGCAGTACTTC. Residues: CASSARSGGLYEQYF.

The gene calls are TRBV7-6 and TRBJ2-3; 8 positions match TRBD1. This CDR3 comprises 23 residues. V shed 5 bases, J shed 2 bases, and the junction held 30 bases outside the gene matches. Germline CDR1 is SGHVS and CDR2 is FNYEAQ. Here the CDR3 reads CASSTKVVRGRAGPPGPTDTQYF. Here the CDR3 DNA reads TGTGCCAGCAGCACTAAAGTAGTCAGGGGGCGAGCGGGTCCCCCGGGGCCCACAGATACGCAGTATTTT.

J is TRBJ2-2 and V is TRBV6-2 or TRBV6-3; the D gene is possibly TRBD2 (6 bases). Germline V gene lookup returns CDR1 MNHEY and CDR2 SVGEGT. V dropped 2 bases and J dropped 2 bases, with 9 bases sitting between them. This CDR3 has 15 amino acids. The chain's CDR3 is CASSYDGGNTGELFF. The DNA for the CDR3 is TGTGCCAGCAGTTACGACGGGGGTAACACCGGGGAGCTGTTTTTT.

There are a few counts of this clonotype. The J gene is TRBJ1-6, the V gene TRBV30; D not certain. Trimming took 1 base from V and 9 from J, leaving 10 bases between them. CDR1 and CDR2 from the germline V gene are GTSNPN and SVGIG (reference sequence). CDR3 length: 13 amino acids. The CDR3, as DNA: TGTGCCTGGAGTGGCGACGGGTCTTCACCCCTCCACTTT. Translated: CAWSGDGSSPLHF.

A few counts support this clonotype. The chain combines TRBV19 with TRBJ1-5, with D unclear. Trimming took 7 bases from V and 4 from J, leaving 17 bases between them. Germline V gene lookup returns CDR1 LNHDA and CDR2 SQIVND (reference sequence). The CDR3 spans 15 residues. CDR3 sequence: CASISGRLSNQPQHF. CDR3 nucleotide sequence: TGTGCCAGTATCTCCGGTCGGCTAAGTAATCAGCCCCAGCATTTT.

This clonotype came up a few times. The gene calls are TRBV27 and TRBJ1-6; no firm D call. Germline values: CDR1 MNHEY, CDR2 SMNVEV (reference sequence). Trimming pared 8 bases from V and 6 bases from J, leaving 17 bases between. The length of the CDR3 is 15 residues. In DNA form, the CDR3 reads TGTGCCAGCCGTACCTATGGGAGCTCTAATTCACCCCTCCACTTT. Encoded protein: CASRTYGSSNSPLHF.

This clonotype was found a few times. V usage is TRBV6-1 and J usage is TRBJ2-3; 11 nucleotides agree with TRBD2. The ends lost 6 bases at V and 3 bases at J; junction bases unmatched: 17. CDR1 MNHNS and CDR2 SASEGT come from the germline V gene. The CDR3 covers 19 residues. DNA of the CDR3: TGTGCCAGCAGCAAAAGGACTGGTCGGGCTAGCGGGGGGACAGATACGCAGTATTTT. This codes for CASSKRTGRASGGTDTQYF.

This chain links TRBV2 with TRBJ1-1; a weak D match, TRBD1 (6 bases). The CDR3 has 15 residues. Per germline, CDR1 SNHLY and CDR2 FYNNEI. V was cut by 3 bases and J by 0 bases, with 11 bases left in between. This chain's CDR3 is CASSEGGGLNTEAFF. DNA for the CDR3: TGTGCCAGCAGTGAGGGGGGCGGCCTGAACACTGAAGCTTTCTTT.

The V gene is TRBV21-1, the J gene TRBJ1-5. TRBV21-1 is given as a pseudogene. CDR3 length equals 16 residues. CDR3 sequence (DNA): TGTGCCAGCAGCAAAGTAGGAGGGGCACTCAATCAGCCCCAGCATTTT. Its translation is CASSKVGGALNQPQHF.